This T cell receptor (beta chain) was captured in a study of OX40 agonist ivuxolimab in advanced cancers. Looked up from germline, CDR1 is MDHEN and CDR2 is SYDVKM. Trimming stripped 6 bases from V and 2 bases from J, with 10 bases between. The CDR3 covers 14 residues. Sequencing was performed with immunoSEQ multiplex PCR; in TCRdb, only in-frame clones are kept and a portion is missing. The data show 55,000 to 85,000 clones, 86% seen once. Sequencing used CD4+ or CD8+ T cells sorted from blood, obtained in a trial of the OX40 agonist ivuxolimab. The chain is built from TRBV28 and TRBJ2-2; D is tentatively TRBD1 or TRBD2 (5 bases each). The TCR originated in an adult with an advanced solid tumor such as melanoma, head and neck, liver or kidney cancer. Written as DNA, the CDR3 is TGTGCCAGCAGGGCTGGGGGTAACACCGGGGAGCTGTTTTTT. Its translation: CASRAGGNTGELFF.